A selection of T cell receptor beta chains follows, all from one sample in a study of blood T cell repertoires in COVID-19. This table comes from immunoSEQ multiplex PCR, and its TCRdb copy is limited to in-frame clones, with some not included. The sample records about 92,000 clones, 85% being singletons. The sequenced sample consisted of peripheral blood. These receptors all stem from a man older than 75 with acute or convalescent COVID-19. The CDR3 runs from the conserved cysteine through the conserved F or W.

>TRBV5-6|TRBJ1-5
CASSARGYNQPQHF
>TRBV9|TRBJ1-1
CASSGTRVDTEAFF
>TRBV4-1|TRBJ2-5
CASSHEGQGAQETQYF
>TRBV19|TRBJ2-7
CASSAPADRGDEQYF
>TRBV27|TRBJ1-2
CASSPQTGGIYGYTF
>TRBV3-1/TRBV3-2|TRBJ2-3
CASSQDPVSDTQYF
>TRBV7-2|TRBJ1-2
CASSSRQGDVFGYTF
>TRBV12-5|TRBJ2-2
CASGLRGGPNTGELFF
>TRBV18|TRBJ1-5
CASSLGRANNQPQHF
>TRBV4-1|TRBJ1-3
CASSRQQGHSGNTIYF
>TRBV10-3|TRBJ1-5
CAISDERDFQPQHF
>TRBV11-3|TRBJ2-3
CASSRASTDTQYF
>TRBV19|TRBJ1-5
CASIGQGRGNQPQHF
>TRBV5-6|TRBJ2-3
CASSPGLAGPGDTQYF
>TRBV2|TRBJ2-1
CASSDNAGFAYNEQFF
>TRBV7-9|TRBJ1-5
CASSSGSGTGANQPQHF
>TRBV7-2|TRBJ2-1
CASASGSSYNEQFF
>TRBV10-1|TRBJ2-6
CASSGIWDRASGANVLTF
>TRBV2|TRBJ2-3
CASSEGSGSTDTQYF
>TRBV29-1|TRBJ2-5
CSVQGRGETQYF
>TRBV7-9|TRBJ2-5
CASSTRQGARETQYF
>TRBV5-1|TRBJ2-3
CASSFGLAGGQGDTQYF
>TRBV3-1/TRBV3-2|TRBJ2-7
CASSPGQGYYEQYF
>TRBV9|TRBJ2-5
CASSVEPSTETQYF
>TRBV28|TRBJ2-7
CASSWSGTGGNEQYF
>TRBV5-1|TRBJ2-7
CASSLFAGSTYEQYF
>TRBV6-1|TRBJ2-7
CASSDGRPGQIYYEQYF
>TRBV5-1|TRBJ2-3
CASSSRSSARTDTQYF
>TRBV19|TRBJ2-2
CASSMGRSTGELFF
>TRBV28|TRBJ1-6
CASTDRSSYNSPLHF
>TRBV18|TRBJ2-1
CASSPGVADYNEQFF
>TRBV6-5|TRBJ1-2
CASRTGLNYGYTF
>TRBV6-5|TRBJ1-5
CASSPGGGNQPQHF
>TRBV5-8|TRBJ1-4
CASSLESREGEKLFF
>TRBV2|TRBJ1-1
CASDTGTYEAFF
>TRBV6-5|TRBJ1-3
CASSTDRVGNTIYF
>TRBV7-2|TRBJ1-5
CASSFWTDSNQPQHF
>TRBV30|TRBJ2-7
CAWSEPQGAPYEQYF
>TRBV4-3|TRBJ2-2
CASSPGYTGELFF
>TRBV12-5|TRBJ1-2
CASGLEGRNYGYTF
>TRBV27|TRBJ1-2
CAPPGVSYVYGYTF
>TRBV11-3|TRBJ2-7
CASSLDGQAGVREQYF
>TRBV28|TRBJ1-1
CASSLGQNTEAFF
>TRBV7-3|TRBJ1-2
CASSYDSNYGYTF
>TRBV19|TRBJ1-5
CASTSRGKGQPQHF
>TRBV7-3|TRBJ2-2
CASSSSGSHTGELFF
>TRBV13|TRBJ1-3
CASTLNAPGDRNTIYF
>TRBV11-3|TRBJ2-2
CASENLDRTRGSGELFF
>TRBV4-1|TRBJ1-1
CASSQEGQGRAFF
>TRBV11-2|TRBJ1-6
CASSLLQGRATLHF